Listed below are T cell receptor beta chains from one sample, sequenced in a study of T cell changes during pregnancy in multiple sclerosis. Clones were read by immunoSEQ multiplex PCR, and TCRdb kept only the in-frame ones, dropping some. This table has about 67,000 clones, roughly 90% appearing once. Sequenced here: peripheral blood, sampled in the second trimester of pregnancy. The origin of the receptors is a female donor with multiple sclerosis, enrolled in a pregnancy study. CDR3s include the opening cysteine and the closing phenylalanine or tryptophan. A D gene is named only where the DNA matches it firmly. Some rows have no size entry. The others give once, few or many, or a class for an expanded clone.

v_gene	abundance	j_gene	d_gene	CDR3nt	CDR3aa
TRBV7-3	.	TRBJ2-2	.	TGTGCCAGCAGCCCCGAGCGGATCGGGGAGCTGTTTTTT	CASSPERIGELFF
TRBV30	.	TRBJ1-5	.	TGTGCCTGGAGTAGCAGGGATTCAATTTATAGCAATCAGCCCCAGCATTTT	CAWSSRDSIYSNQPQHF
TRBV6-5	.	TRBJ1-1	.	TGTGCCAGCAGTTACGCCGCCCGAGTGAACACTGAAGCTTTCTTT	CASSYAARVNTEAFF
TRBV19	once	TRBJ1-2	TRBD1	TGTGCCAGTTGGGAACGGGGACAGGAAGATGGCTACACCTTC	CASWERGQEDGYTF
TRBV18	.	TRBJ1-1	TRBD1	TGTGCCAGCTCACCACCGTCGGCAGGGGGTCTTGGTGAAGCTTTCTTT	CASSPPSAGGLGEAFF
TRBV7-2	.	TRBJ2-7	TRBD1	TGTGCCAGCAGCTTAGAAGACAGGGGGCACGAGCAGTACTTC	CASSLEDRGHEQYF
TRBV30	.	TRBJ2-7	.	TGTGCCTGGGACGTAGGGTGGAGGGGCGAGCAGTACTTC	CAWDVGWRGEQYF
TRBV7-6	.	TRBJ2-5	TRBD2	TGTGCCAGCAGCTTAGTCGGGACTAGCGGGCAAGAGACCCAGTACTTC	CASSLVGTSGQETQYF
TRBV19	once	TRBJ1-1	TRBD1	TGTGCCAGTAGCACCGGGACAGGGGTCCACACTGAAGCTTTCTTT	CASSTGTGVHTEAFF
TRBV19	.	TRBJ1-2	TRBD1	TGTGCCAGTACCCCGTTGGACAGGGAGGTTGATGGCTACACCTTC	CASTPLDREVDGYTF
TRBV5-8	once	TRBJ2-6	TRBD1	TGTGCCAGCAGCGGACAGGGAGCTGGGGCCAACGTCCTGACTTTC	CASSGQGAGANVLTF
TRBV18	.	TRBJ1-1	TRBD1	TGTGCCAGCTCACCCCGGGACAGTCTATTCATGAACACTGAAGCTTTCTTT	CASSPRDSLFMNTEAFF
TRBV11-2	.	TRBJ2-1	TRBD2	TGTGCCAGCAGCTTAGACGCCGGGACTAGCGGGAGGGCCGGGTATGAGCAGTTCTTC	CASSLDAGTSGRAGYEQFF
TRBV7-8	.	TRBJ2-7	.	TGTGCCAGCAGCCCAGTAGTTCAGGCCTACGAGCAGTACTTC	CASSPVVQAYEQYF
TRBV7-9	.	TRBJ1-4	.	TGTGCCAGCAGCTTAGGCGGCTTTGATGAAAAACTGTTTTTT	CASSLGGFDEKLFF
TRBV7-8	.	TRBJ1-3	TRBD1	TGTGCCAGCAGCCCCCGGACAGGGAATGGAAACACCATATATTTT	CASSPRTGNGNTIYF
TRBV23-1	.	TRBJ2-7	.	TGCGCCAGCAGTAGCACAGGCTCTTGCGAGCAGTACTTC	CASSSTGSCEQYF
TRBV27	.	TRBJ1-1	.	TGTGCCAGCAGTCCCAGGGTACCGAAGAACACTGAAGCTTTCTTT	CASSPRVPKNTEAFF
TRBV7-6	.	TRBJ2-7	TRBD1	TGTGCCAGCAGCTTAGAGGACGCAGGGGGCATATACGAGCAGTACTTC	CASSLEDAGGIYEQYF
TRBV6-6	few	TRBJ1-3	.	TGTGCCAGCAAGGGGGGGGCTGGAAACACCATATATTTT	CASKGGAGNTIYF
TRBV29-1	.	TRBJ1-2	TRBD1	TGCAGCGCCGGGGGGGCCACAGGGGCTAATGGCTACACCTTC	CSAGGATGANGYTF
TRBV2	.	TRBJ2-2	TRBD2	TGTGCTTCACACCCAGGGTCCAGCGGGAGAGCGAACACCGGGGAGCTGTTTTTT	CASHPGSSGRANTGELFF
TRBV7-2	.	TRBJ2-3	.	TGTGCCAGCAGCCTCAGGGTGATGGCAGATACGCAGTATTTT	CASSLRVMADTQYF
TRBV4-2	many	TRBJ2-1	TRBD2	TGTGCCAGCAGCCAAACCCCCCCCGGACTAGCGGGAGGGCCAAATGAGCAGTTCTTC	CASSQTPPGLAGGPNEQFF
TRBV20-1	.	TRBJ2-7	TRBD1	TGCAGTGCAGAATTAGGACAGGCCGAGTACTTC	CSAELGQAEYF
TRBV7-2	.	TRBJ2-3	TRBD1	TGTGCCAGCAGCACCAGGGGACAGGAGGGTACGCAGTATTTT	CASSTRGQEGTQYF
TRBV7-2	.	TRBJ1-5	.	TGTGCCAGCAGCTTAGCGGTCACTGATAATCAGCCCCAGCATTTT	CASSLAVTDNQPQHF
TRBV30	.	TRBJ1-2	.	TGTGCCTGGAGTGTACGAAGGGGCTATGGCTACACCTTC	CAWSVRRGYGYTF
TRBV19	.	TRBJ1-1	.	TGTGCCAGTAACGGGGACGGGGGGAACACTGAAGCTTTCTTT	CASNGDGGNTEAFF
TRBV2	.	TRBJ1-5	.	TGTGCCAGCAGTGAAGAAGGACAGAGCAATCAGCCCCAGCATTTT	CASSEEGQSNQPQHF
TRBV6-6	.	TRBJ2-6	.	TGTGCCAGCAGTAGCCGGAGCTCTGGGGCCAACGTCCTGACTTTC	CASSSRSSGANVLTF
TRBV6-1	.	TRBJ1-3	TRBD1	TGTGCCAGCAGAGACAGGGGGTCCTCTGGAAACACCATATATTTT	CASRDRGSSGNTIYF
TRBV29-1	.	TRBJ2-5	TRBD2	TGCAGCGTGGGGGGAGGGGAGACCCAGTACTTC	CSVGGGETQYF
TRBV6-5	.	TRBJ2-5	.	TGTGCCAGCAGTTACTCCACCTCTACCCAAGAGACCCAGTACTTC	CASSYSTSTQETQYF
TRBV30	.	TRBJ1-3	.	TGTGCCTGGATCTTCGGGGGGCCCGTAAACACCATATATTTT	CAWIFGGPVNTIYF
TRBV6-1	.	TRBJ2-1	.	TGTGCCAGCAGTGGAGGGGGGGCTGGGGGTGATGAGCAGTTCTTC	CASSGGGAGGDEQFF
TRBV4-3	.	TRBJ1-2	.	TGCGCCAGCAGCCAAGGTTCGCGCGGCTATGGCTACACCTTC	CASSQGSRGYGYTF
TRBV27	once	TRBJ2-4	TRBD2	TGTGCCAGCAGGACCACTAGCGGGGGGGCCCTTGGGATTCAGTACTTC	CASRTTSGGALGIQYF
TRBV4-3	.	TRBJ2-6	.	TGCGCCAGCAGCCAAGGGCTCAGGATCCGCTCTGGGGCCAACGTCCTGACTTTC	CASSQGLRIRSGANVLTF
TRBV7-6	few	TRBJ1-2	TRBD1	TGTGCCAGCAGCTTAGCGACAGGGGGCAGAGACTACACCTTC	CASSLATGGRDYTF
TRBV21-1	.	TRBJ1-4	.	TGTGCCAGCAGCAAAGAGAACCGACAGGGGGTTGAAAAACTGTTTTTT	CASSKENRQGVEKLFF
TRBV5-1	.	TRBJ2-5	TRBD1	TGCGCCAGCAGCGGACGACAGGGTCCTCAAGAGACCCAGTACTTC	CASSGRQGPQETQYF